This TCR beta chain was sequenced in a study of cytomegalovirus exposure and HLA in healthy donors. J was trimmed by 9 bases and V by 2 bases; bases with no gene match: 8. Germline V lookup: CDR1 SGHRS, CDR2 YFSETQ. There are 15 residues in the CDR3. Notes on the study in general: As a later analysis showed, a missense DCLRE1C variant was linked to trimming of TCR beta V- and J-genes.

A word on this clone: Its antigen remains unidentified.

PCR employed 60 Vbeta and 13 Jbeta primers. The repertoire was sequenced with immunoSEQ multiplex PCR; TCRdb's copy has only in-frame clones and lacks some. The top ten hold 6.5% of the sample, which has around 130,000 clones, around 65% seen once. This sequence was found in a woman aged 55 to 70 in good health and CMV-seronegative. The chain is built from TRBV5-1 and TRBJ2-1; 10 positions agree with TRBD2. The sample comprised PBMCs. In DNA form, the CDR3 reads TGCGCCAGCAGCTTCGGCCTAGCGGGAGTTGGTGAGCAGTTCTTC. This codes for CASSFGLAGVGEQFF.